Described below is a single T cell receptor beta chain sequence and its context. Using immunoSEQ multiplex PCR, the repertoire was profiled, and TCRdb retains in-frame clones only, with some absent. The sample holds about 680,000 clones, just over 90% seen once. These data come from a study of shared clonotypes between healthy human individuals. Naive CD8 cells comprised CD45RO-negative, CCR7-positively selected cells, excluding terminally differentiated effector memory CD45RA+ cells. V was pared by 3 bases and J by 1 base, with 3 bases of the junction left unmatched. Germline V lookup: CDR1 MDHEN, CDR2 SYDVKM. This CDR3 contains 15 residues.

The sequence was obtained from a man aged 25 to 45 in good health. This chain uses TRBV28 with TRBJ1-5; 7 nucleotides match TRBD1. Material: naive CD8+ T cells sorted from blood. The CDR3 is CASSLQGGSNQPQHF. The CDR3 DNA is TGTGCCAGCAGTTTGCAGGGGGGAAGCAATCAGCCCCAGCATTTT.